Below, 13 T cell receptor beta chains from the same sample are listed, as sequenced in a study of cytomegalovirus exposure and HLA in healthy donors. Both 60 Vbeta primers and 13 Jbeta primers went into the PCR. TCRdb's table, derived via immunoSEQ multiplex PCR, lists solely in-frame clones and lacks some. The repertoire includes over 150,000 clones, around 80% of them detected once, and roughly 10% sits in the top ten. Sequencing was carried out using PBMCs. The origin of the receptors is a man in his late teens or twenties in good health and CMV-seropositive.

The chain recombines TRBV11-2 with TRBJ2-2; TRBD2 agrees at 10 bases. With V trimmed by 8 bases and J by 5 bases, 8 bases remained unmatched. Germline values: CDR1 SGHAT, CDR2 FQNNGV. The CDR3 totals 15 residues. The CDR3: CASLFSSGGTGELFF. CDR3 DNA: TGTGCCAGCCTCTTTTCTAGCGGGGGTACCGGGGAGCTGTTTTTT.

This sequence joins TRBV30 and TRBJ1-5; 7 bases agree with TRBD1. This CDR3 contains 13 residues. CDR1 and CDR2 from the germline V gene are GTSNPN and SVGIG (reference sequence). V lost 6 bases and J lost 2; bases outside the gene matches: 4. CDR3: CACRTGGNQPQHF. Here the CDR3 DNA reads TGTGCCTGTAGAACAGGGGGCAATCAGCCCCAGCATTTT.

The chain recombines TRBV27 with TRBJ1-5; D call uncertain. CDR1 and CDR2 (germline): MNHEY, SMNVEV (reference sequence). V dropped 4 bases and J dropped 4 bases, with 5 bases sitting between them. This CDR3 comprises 12 residues. The CDR3 region is CASSYSNQPQHF. The CDR3 DNA reads as TGTGCCAGCAGTTATAGTAATCAGCCCCAGCATTTT.

The chain carries TRBV5-4 and TRBJ1-1; D is perhaps TRBD1 (6 bases). Per germline, CDR1 SGHNT and CDR2 YYREEE (reference sequence). The CDR3 spans 14 residues. Trimming removed 2 bases from V and 1 base from J, with 9 bases in between. CDR3 coding DNA: TGTGCCAGCAGCTTCTCACAGGGGAACACTGAAGCTTTCTTT. Its translation: CASSFSQGNTEAFF.

CDR3 DNA: TGCGCCAGCAGCCAAATAGGGACAAACTACAATGAGCAGTTCTTC. Translation: CASSQIGTNYNEQFF. V gene TRBV4-1 combines with J gene TRBJ2-1; D possibly corresponds to TRBD1 (6 bases). V was trimmed by 2 bases and J by 3 bases, leaving 11 bases between them. The CDR3 has 15 amino acids. Per germline, CDR1 MGHRA and CDR2 YSYEKL.

The chain recombines TRBV9 with TRBJ1-3; TRBD1 aligns across 10 bases. The germline V gene has CDR1 SGDLS and CDR2 YYNGEE. The CDR3 has 16 residues. The V gene end was trimmed by 4 bases and the J gene end by 6 bases; junction bases not matched to a gene: 10. The CDR3 loop reads CASSNRDRGILNTIYF. In DNA, the CDR3 is TGTGCCAGCAGCAACCGGGACAGGGGAATTCTAAACACCATATATTTT. Full variable domain (outside the CDR3, taken from reference TRBV9 and TRBJ1-3): DSGVTQTPKHLITATGQRVTLRCSPRSGDLSVYWYQQSLDQGLQFLIQYYNGEERAKGNILERFSAQQFPDLHSELNLSSLELGDSALYFCASSNRDRGILNTIYFGEGSWLTVV.

The chain uses TRBV7-8 and TRBJ2-1; tentative D call: TRBD1 (7 bases). The V end was cut by 1 base, the J end by 1 base, with 11 bases between. The CDR3 runs to 16 residues. The germline V gene encodes CDR1 SGHVS and CDR2 FQNEAQ. CDR3: CASSLGSGGSYNEQFF. The CDR3 region has the DNA TGTGCCAGCAGCTTAGGATCAGGGGGGTCCTACAATGAGCAGTTCTTC.

This chain links TRBV9 with TRBJ2-2, with 16 bases identical to TRBD2. V shed 0 bases, J shed 4 bases, and the junction held 9 bases outside the gene matches. Germline values: CDR1 SGDLS, CDR2 YYNGEE. The CDR3 loop spans 20 amino acids. CDR3 in amino acids: CASSVEGLAGGESSTGELFF. Here the CDR3 DNA reads TGTGCCAGCAGCGTAGAGGGACTAGCGGGGGGGGAGTCGAGCACCGGGGAGCTGTTTTTT.

The chain combines TRBV2 with TRBJ1-3, with TRBD1 as a possible D gene (5 bases). Trimming took 3 bases from V and 1 from J, leaving 13 bases between them. The CDR3 spans 16 residues. Germline V CDR1 and CDR2: SNHLY, FYNNEI. CDR3 nucleotides: TGTGCCAGCAGTGATCGGGGGACCTGGTCTGGAAACACCATATATTTT. This translates into CASSDRGTWSGNTIYF.

This rearrangement joins TRBV7-9 to TRBJ2-3; a weak D match, TRBD2 (5 bases). Germline V CDR1 and CDR2: SEHNR, FQNEAQ (reference sequence). The CDR3 contains 15 residues. The germline V and J ends were trimmed by 1 base and 1 base, with 9 bases remaining between them. This chain's CDR3 is CASSLVAGRTDTQYF. CDR3 nucleotides: TGTGCCAGCAGCTTAGTGGCGGGCCGCACAGATACGCAGTATTTT.

The V and J genes are TRBV5-4 and TRBJ1-1; D is unresolved. Germline CDR1 and CDR2: SGHNT and YYREEE (reference sequence). The CDR3 is made up of 13 amino acids. Trimming pared 7 bases from V and 1 base from J, leaving 11 bases between. The CDR3 DNA sequence: TGTGCCAGCGGCCTAGCCGGGAACACTGAAGCTTTCTTT. It is translated as CASGLAGNTEAFF.

The V gene is TRBV10-3, the J gene TRBJ2-5; TRBD1 matches at 9 bases. J was trimmed by 5 bases and V by 8 bases; bases with no gene match: 9. This CDR3 is built from 14 residues. Germline values: CDR1 ENHRY, CDR2 SYGVKD. CDR3 region: CAIARDREVETQYF. CDR3 coding DNA: TGTGCCATCGCGCGGGACAGGGAAGTGGAGACCCAGTACTTC.

The chain links TRBV5-1 to TRBJ2-6; 7 nucleotides line up with TRBD1. V lost 0 bases, J lost 0 bases, and 6 bases stayed unmatched. Germline CDR1 reads SGHRS; CDR2 reads YFSETQ. The CDR3 runs to 18 residues. CDR3 sequence: CASSLDGQATSGANVLTF. The CDR3 DNA follows: TGCGCCAGCAGCTTGGATGGACAGGCCACCTCTGGGGCCAACGTCCTGACTTTC.